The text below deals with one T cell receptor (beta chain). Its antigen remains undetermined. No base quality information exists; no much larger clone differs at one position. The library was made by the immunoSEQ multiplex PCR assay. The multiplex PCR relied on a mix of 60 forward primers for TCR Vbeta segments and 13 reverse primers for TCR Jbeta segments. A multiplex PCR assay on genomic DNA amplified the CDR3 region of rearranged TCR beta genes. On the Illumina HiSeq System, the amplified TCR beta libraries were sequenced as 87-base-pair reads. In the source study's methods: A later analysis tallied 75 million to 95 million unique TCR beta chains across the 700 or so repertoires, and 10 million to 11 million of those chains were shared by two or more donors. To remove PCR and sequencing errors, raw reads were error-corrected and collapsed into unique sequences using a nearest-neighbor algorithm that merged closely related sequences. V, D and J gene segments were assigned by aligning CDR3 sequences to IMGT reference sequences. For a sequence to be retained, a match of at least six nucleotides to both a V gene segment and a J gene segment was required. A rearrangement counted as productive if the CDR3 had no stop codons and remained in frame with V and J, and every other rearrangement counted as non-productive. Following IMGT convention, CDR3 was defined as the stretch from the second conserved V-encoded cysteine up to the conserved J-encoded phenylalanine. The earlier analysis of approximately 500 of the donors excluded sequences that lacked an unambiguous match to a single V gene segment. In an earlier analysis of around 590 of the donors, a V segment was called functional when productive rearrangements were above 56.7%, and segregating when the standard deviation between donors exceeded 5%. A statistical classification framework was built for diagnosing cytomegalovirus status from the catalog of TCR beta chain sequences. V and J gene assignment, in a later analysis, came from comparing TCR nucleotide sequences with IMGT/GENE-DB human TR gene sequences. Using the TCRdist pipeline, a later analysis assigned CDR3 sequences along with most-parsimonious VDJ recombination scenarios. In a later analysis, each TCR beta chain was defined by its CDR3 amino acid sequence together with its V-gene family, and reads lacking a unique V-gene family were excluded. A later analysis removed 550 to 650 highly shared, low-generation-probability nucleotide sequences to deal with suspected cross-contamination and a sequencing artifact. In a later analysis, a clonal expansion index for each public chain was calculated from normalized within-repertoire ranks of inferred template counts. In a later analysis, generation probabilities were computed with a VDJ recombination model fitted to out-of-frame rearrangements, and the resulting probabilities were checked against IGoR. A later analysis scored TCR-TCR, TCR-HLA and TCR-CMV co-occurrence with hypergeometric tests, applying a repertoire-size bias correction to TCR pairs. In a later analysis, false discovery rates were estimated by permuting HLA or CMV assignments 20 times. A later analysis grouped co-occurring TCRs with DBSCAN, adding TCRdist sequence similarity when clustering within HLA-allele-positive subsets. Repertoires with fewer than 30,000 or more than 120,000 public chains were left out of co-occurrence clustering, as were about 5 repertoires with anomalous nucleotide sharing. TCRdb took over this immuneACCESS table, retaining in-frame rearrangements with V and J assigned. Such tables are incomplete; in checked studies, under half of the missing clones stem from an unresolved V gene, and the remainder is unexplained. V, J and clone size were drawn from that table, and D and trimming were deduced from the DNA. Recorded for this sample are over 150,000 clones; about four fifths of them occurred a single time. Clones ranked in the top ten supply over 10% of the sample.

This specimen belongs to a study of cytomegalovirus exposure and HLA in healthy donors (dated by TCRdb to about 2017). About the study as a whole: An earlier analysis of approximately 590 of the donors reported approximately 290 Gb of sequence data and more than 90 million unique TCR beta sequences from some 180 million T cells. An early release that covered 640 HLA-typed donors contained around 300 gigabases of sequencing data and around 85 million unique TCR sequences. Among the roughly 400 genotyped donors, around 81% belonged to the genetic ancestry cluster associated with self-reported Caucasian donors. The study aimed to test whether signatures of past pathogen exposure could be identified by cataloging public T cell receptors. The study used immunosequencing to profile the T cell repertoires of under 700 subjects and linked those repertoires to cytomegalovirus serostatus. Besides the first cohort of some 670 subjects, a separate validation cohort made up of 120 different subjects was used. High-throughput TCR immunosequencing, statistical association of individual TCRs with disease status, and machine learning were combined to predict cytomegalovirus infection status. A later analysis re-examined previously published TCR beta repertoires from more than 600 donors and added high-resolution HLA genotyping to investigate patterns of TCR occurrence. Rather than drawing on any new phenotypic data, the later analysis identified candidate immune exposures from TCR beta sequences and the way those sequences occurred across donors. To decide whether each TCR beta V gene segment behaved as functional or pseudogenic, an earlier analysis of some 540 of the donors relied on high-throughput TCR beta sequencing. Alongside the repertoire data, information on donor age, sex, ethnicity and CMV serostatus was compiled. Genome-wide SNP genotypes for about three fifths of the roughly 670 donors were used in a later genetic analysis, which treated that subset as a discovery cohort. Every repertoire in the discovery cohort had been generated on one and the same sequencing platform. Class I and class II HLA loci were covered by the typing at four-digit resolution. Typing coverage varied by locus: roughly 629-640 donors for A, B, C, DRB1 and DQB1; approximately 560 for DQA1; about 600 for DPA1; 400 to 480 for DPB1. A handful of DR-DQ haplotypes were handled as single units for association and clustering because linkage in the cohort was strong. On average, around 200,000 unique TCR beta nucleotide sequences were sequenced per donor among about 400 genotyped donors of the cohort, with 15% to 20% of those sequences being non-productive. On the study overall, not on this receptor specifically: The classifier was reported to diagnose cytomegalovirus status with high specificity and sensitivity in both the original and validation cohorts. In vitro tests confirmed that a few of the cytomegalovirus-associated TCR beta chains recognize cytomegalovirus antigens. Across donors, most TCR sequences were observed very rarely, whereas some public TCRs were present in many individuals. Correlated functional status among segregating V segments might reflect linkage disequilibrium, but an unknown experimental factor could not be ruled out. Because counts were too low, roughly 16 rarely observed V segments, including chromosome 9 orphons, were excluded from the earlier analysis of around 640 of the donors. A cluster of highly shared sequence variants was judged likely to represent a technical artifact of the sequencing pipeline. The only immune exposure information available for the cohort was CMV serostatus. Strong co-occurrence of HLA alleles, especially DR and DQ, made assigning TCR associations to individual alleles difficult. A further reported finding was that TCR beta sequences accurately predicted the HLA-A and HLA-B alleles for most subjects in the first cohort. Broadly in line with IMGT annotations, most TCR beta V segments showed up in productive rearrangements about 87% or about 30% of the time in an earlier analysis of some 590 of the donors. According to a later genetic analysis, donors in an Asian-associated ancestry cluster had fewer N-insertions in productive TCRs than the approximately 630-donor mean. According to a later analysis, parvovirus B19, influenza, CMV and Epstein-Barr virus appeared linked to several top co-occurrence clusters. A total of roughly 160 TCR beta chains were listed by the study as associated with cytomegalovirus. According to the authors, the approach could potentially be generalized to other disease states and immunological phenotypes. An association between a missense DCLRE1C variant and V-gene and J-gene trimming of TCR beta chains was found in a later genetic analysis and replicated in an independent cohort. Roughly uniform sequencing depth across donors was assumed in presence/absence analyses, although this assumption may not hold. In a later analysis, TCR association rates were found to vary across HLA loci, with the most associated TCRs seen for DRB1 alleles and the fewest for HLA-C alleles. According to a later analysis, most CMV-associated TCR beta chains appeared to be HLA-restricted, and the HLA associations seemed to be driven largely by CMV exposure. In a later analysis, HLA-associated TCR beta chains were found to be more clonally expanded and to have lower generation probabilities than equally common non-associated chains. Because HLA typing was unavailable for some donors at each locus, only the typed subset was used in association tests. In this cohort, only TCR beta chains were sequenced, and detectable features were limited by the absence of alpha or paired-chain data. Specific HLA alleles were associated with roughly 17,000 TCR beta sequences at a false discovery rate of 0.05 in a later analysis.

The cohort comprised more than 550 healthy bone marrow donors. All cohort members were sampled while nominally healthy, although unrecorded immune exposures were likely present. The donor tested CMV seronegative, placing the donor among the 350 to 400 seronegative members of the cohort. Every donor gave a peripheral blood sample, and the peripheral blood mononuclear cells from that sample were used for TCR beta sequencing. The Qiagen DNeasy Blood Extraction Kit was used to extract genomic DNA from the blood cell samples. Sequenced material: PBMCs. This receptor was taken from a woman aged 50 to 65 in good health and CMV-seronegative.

The CDR3: CASSTHSRTVLSGYTF. The sequenced DNA: TGTGCCAGTAGTACTCACTCCCGGACAGTCTTGAGTGGCTACACCTTC. The rearranged chain carries TRBV19 and TRBJ1-2; TRBD1 is a possible D gene, resting on 6 matching bases. CDR1 LNHDA and CDR2 SQIVND were looked up in the germline V gene (reference sequence). Trimming at the junction amounts to 4 bases on V and 7 bases on J, and the germline ends lie 22 bases apart. The CDR3 covers 16 residues, taking in both the cysteine and the phenylalanine. Solely the CDR3 DNA is kept, with 48 bases framed from the first base.